This T cell receptor (beta chain) comes out of a study of long-term antiretroviral therapy in people with HIV. Trimming left V 2 bases short and J 7 bases short, with 7 bases between. Germline CDR1 and CDR2: SGHRS and YFSETQ. This CDR3 has 11 amino acids. For this clone: Its antigen is still unknown. A much larger clone lies a single base off, so this may be a read error.

Per individual, the PBMC samples numbered at least one pre-ART and at least two post-ART. Running of the v3.0 immunoSEQ assay took place at survey level. Generated by immunoSEQ multiplex PCR, the TCRdb table keeps only in-frame clones and is missing some. This sample has under 30,000 clones, with around 86% found just once. Findings of the study overall: Dating from about 2003 to 2017, the blood was possibly obtained under older ART regimens. ART was followed by higher diversity that remained below transplant donor controls. Clonal expansions arising prior to ART prevailed in the repertoire at every time point.

The V and J genes are TRBV5-1 and TRBJ2-7; D ambiguous. Sequencing was performed on unsorted PBMCs, taken at the start of antiretroviral therapy, before treatment. The clonotype originates from a woman between 18 and 29 years old with HIV. The CDR3 coding sequence is TGCGCCAGCAGCTTCCTGGGGGAGCAGTACTTC. It is translated as CASSFLGEQYF.